One sample yielded the 4 T cell receptor beta chains listed below, sequenced in a study of cytomegalovirus exposure and HLA in healthy donors. The PCR was carried out with 60 Vbeta primers and 13 Jbeta primers. Produced via immunoSEQ multiplex PCR; TCRdb's table is partial and in-frame only. Here the sample spans approximately 130,000 clones, about four fifths being singletons. Sequencing input: PBMCs. These receptors all stem from a man aged 25-45 years in good health and CMV-seronegative.

J is TRBJ2-7 and V is TRBV4-1; D remains unclear. There are 11 residues in the CDR3. V was trimmed by 2 bases and J by 4 bases, leaving 3 bases between them. The germline V gene has CDR1 MGHRA and CDR2 YSYEKL. The CDR3 bases are TGCGCCAGCAGCCAATCGTACGAGCAGTACTTC. It specifies CASSQSYEQYF.

This clone occurred a few times. This chain uses TRBV6-1 with TRBJ2-2, with 8 nucleotides matching TRBD2. This CDR3 contains 14 residues. Trimming at V came to 6 bases and at J to 7 bases, leaving 7 bases not matched to a gene. The germline V gene has CDR1 MNHNS and CDR2 SASEGT. This chain's CDR3 is CASRNKRGNGELFF. The CDR3 region has the DNA TGTGCCAGCAGGAATAAGCGGGGGAACGGGGAGCTGTTTTTT.

The V call is TRBV7-2, the J call TRBJ1-1; TRBD1 might be the D (6 bases). V gave up 5 bases and J gave up 2 bases, with 15 bases separating them. The CDR3 sequence is 15 residues long. The V gene's germline CDR1 is SGHTA and CDR2 FQGNSA. CDR3 coding DNA: TGTGCCAGCAGCACCCGTCAGGGGCGCAACACTGAAGCTTTCTTT. The encoded protein is CASSTRQGRNTEAFF.

This clone was seen more than once but under ten times. V is TRBV11-2 and J is TRBJ1-2, with D unresolved. V was pared by 0 bases and J by 8 bases, with 13 bases between. Germline CDR1 is SGHAT and CDR2 is FQNNGV. The CDR3 runs to 14 residues. CDR3 in amino acids: CASSLDREGMGYTF. In DNA, the CDR3 is TGTGCCAGCAGCTTAGATCGGGAGGGAATGGGCTACACCTTC.